This T cell receptor (beta chain) was found in a study of cytomegalovirus exposure and HLA in healthy donors. Study in general: A subsequent analysis stated that the 120 or so validation repertoires were run on the same platform as the 650 to 850 first-cohort repertoires.

Germline V gene data show CDR1 as SGHTA and CDR2 as FQGTGA. Trimming at V came to 5 bases and at J to 0 bases, leaving 1 base not matched to a gene. The CDR3 extends over 15 amino acids. Overall study findings and caveats: Rarity marked most TCR sequences, yet some public TCRs occurred in many donors.

TCRdb keeps only in-frame clones here, not all; method: immunoSEQ multiplex PCR. The data hold tens of thousands of clones, with approximately 81% observed a single time. Details on this clone: Antigen unknown.

The sample comprised PBMCs. The receptor was derived from a woman aged 18-29 years in good health and CMV-seropositive. The genes are TRBV7-3 and TRBJ2-6; TRBD1 matches 7 bases. For the CDR3, the DNA is TGTGCCAGCAGCCCAGGGGGCTCTGGGGCCAACGTCCTGACTTTC. This translates into CASSPGGSGANVLTF.